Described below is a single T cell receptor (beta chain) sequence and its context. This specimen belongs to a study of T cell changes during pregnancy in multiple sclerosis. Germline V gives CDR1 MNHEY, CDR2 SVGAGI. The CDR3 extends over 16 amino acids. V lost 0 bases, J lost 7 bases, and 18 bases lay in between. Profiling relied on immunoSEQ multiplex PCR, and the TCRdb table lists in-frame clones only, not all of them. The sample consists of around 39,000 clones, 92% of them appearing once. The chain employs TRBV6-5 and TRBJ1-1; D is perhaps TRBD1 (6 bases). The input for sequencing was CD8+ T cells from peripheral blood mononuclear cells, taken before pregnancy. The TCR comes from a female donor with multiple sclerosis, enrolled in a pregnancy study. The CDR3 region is CASSYSGRGELIEAFF. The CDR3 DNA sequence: TGTGCCAGCAGTTACTCGGGGAGGGGGGAGTTAATTGAAGCTTTCTTT.